This section outlines one T cell receptor beta chain sequence together with its context. This clonotype was detected only a few times. Its antigen target is currently unknown. No qualities accompany the bases; no much larger clone lies one base away. V has 3 bases trimmed and J has 3 bases trimmed; junction bases matching no gene number 4. Reading from cysteine to phenylalanine, the CDR3 counts 14 amino acids. Only the CDR3 DNA is retained, 42 bases long and in frame from the first base. The entry originates in a study of vaccination and CD4 T cells after COVID-19 (dated by TCRdb to between 2021 and 2022). Looking at the study overall: In the convalescent cohort there were six males and four females, among whom were two Hispanic individuals, seven Caucasians, two Asians and one multiracial person. Each participant got two doses of either the Pfizer-BioNTech BNT162b2 vaccine (n=8) or the Moderna mRNA-1273 vaccine (n=2). Post-COVID blood samples were collected from convalescent patients a median of around 100 days after diagnosis, with a range of about 35 to 161 days. The time from the second vaccine dose to post-vaccine blood sampling had a median of roughly 70 days and ranged from roughly 13 to 241 days. Overlapping spike peptide pools from SARS-CoV-2 and from the common cold coronaviruses HCoV-NL63, HCoV-OC43 and HCoV-229E were used as culture stimuli. Control cultures received a CEFX viral epitope pool as the positive control, an HIV-1 Nef peptide pool as the negative control, or no peptide. The spike-specific CD4+ TCR repertoire was compared before and after mRNA vaccination in approximately ten COVID-19 convalescent patients and a handful of infection-naive healthy vaccine recipients. Study-wide findings and limitations: In convalescent patients, nearly all vaccine-specific clones (304 of 307) were found to be mono-reactive for SARS-CoV-2 spike rather than cross-reactive with common cold coronaviruses. Among convalescent patients, a median roughly 84% of the SARS-CoV-2-reactive clones seen after vaccination appeared only after vaccination, which suggests priming specific to the vaccine. The median count of SARS-CoV-2-reactive clonotypes went up from 20 to 25 after infection to a few dozen after vaccination, although the change was not significant. The number of convalescent patients in the study was relatively small, and the study did not examine early timepoints following natural infection.

The sample's treatment or condition, from its label and the paper: roughly nine-day PBMC culture with coronavirus spike peptide pools or control peptides (ViraFEST assay). The study used the ViraFEST assay, which expanded antigen-specific T cells with peptide pools and then identified expanded clonotypes by TCR sequencing. Healthy vaccine recipients had no prior SARS-CoV-2 infection, confirmed by negative nucleocapsid antibody tests before and after vaccination. PBMCs were cultured at two million per well in IMDM supplemented with 5% human AB serum and about 10 IU/ml IL-2, with 9.5 to 10 ug/ml peptide pools added. Half of the culture medium was replaced with fresh IL-2-containing medium on days 3 and 7. After less than 12 days of culture, CD4+ T cells were isolated by negative selection using the EasySep CD4+ T cell isolation kit. Ficoll-Paque Plus gradient centrifugation was used to isolate PBMCs from whole blood, and the isolated PBMCs were then either used fresh or cryopreserved at -140C. Culture conditions were generally each tested in triplicate wells.

Libraries were built with PCR. DNA from cultured CD4+ T cells underwent TCR sequencing with the Oncomine TCR Beta short-read assay at the Johns Hopkins FTIC core. Genomic DNA was extracted from the cultured CD4+ T cells with the QIAamp micro DNA kit. The Oncomine TCR Beta libraries from cultured CD4+ T cells were pooled using unique dual indexes and then sequenced on an Illumina iSeq 100. For the original study's pipeline: Non-productive sequences were removed, and CDR3s not starting with C, not ending with F or W, or shorter than 7 amino acids were discarded. Antigen-specific clonotypes were identified using the MANAFEST web application through comparison of peptide-stimulated wells with reference and other culture wells. For a clone to be called positive, the clone needed an FDR below 0.05, an odds ratio above 5, and a productive frequency above 0.1% in at least two of three replicate wells. A clonotype counted as cross-reactive if it showed significant expansion both in the SARS-CoV-2 spike wells and in at least one common cold coronavirus spike condition. CDR3 homology was assessed with Levenshtein distances (stringdist) and unrooted phylogenetic trees (ape) in R version 3.6.1. TCRdb itself trimmed the public reads at Q25 with fastp, ran MiXCR and retained productive beta chains. Every entry covers one CDR3 protein and lists the most common genes and DNA from its rows. The V and J calls were determined by TCRdb, not by the authors. This sample is represented by under 30,000 distinct CDR3 sequences; around 69% of them were singletons. Clones ranked in the top ten supply less than 25% of the sample.

The sample in question was CD4+ T cells from blood, cultured in vitro, obtained after SARS-CoV-2 vaccination. The V and J segments used are TRBV12-3 or TRBV12-4 and TRBJ1-2; 7 central bases correspond to TRBD1. The TCR comes from a human donor who received a COVID-19 vaccine. The base sequence is TGTGCCAGCAGTTTGAGGGGGCGCGACTATGGCTACACCTTC. Its product reads: CASSLRGRDYGYTF.